Shown below are 11 T cell receptor beta chains from a single sample sequenced in a study of cytomegalovirus exposure and HLA in healthy donors. The PCR was carried out with 60 Vbeta primers and 13 Jbeta primers. TCRdb's copy holds only in-frame clones and misses some; the assay was immunoSEQ multiplex PCR. The top ten hold 13% of the sample, which has 150,000 to 200,000 clones, around 78% seen once. Sequencing used PBMCs. These receptors were collected from a woman in her forties or fifties in good health and CMV-seropositive.

J is TRBJ1-6 and V is TRBV5-1, with D possibly matching TRBD1 (5 bases). CDR3 size: 15 residues. V gave up 1 base and J gave up 7 bases, with 12 bases separating them. The germline CDR1 and CDR2 sequences are SGHRS and YFSETQ. CDR3 sequence reads: CASSLIEGLNSPLHF. In DNA form, the CDR3 reads TGCGCCAGCAGCTTGATTGAGGGACTCAATTCACCCCTCCACTTT.

To note about this clone: Other DNA variants within this sample encode the same CDR3. The chain is built from TRBV9 and TRBJ1-1; D unclear. Germline CDR1 reads SGDLS; CDR2 reads YYNGEE. V was pared by 4 bases and J by 4 bases, with 11 bases between. The length of the CDR3 is 13 residues. CDR3 coding DNA: TGTGCCAGCAGCTCCCGACCGGGCACTGAAGCTTTCTTT. This encodes CASSSRPGTEAFF.

The J gene is TRBJ2-7, the V gene TRBV21-1; TRBD2 is taken as the D call from the table, unchecked against the DNA. TRBV21-1 is shown as a pseudogene. This CDR3 has 16 residues. The chain's CDR3 is CASSSPGGADAYEQYF. CDR3 coding DNA: TGTGCCAGCAGCAGCCCGGGGGGGGCCGACGCCTACGAGCAGTACTTC.

The rearrangement uses TRBV20-1 and TRBJ1-3; a weak D match, TRBD1 (6 bases). Deletions cut 5 bases from V and 16 bases from J, with 18 bases between. Germline loops: CDR1 DFQATT, CDR2 SNEGSKA (reference sequence). CDR3 length: 11 residues. CDR3 nucleotides: TGCAGTGCTGTTTACCAGGGGTCGTCGTATTTT. Translating it yields CSAVYQGSSYF.

This chain links TRBV19 with TRBJ2-6, with TRBD1 identical over 8 bases. Per the germline V gene, CDR1 is LNHDA and CDR2 is SQIVND (reference sequence). The CDR3 totals 16 residues. Unmatched junction bases numbered 4, after V lost 5 bases and J lost 1 base. CDR3 sequence (DNA): TGTGCCAGTAGTGGACAGGGTAGGTCTGGGGCCAACGTCCTGACTTTC. Encoded protein: CASSGQGRSGANVLTF. The variable domain in full, completed from reference TRBV19 and TRBJ2-6, reads DGGITQSPKYLFRKEGQNVTLSCEQNLNHDAMYWYRQDPGQGLRLIYYSQIVNDFQKGDIAEGYSVSREKKESFPLTVTSAQKNPTAFYLCASSGQGRSGANVLTFGAGSRLTVL.

The rearrangement links TRBV14 to TRBJ2-7; 8 bases align to TRBD2. After removal of 1 base from V and 3 bases from J, the junction contained 5 bases not matched to a gene. The CDR3 length is 15 residues. The germline gives CDR1 SGHDN, CDR2 FVKESK. The CDR3 DNA sequence: TGTGCCAGCAGCCAAGTGGGCGGGGGGTTCTACGAGCAGTACTTC. This gives the protein CASSQVGGGFYEQYF.

V gene TRBV6-5 combines with J gene TRBJ1-5; D unclear. Trimming cost V 0 bases and J 6 bases, with 12 bases left between them. The CDR3 has 15 residues. The germline V gene encodes CDR1 MNHEY and CDR2 SVGAGI. This CDR3 is CASSYSRISRQPQHF. The CDR3 DNA follows: TGTGCCAGCAGTTACTCGAGGATTTCGCGTCAGCCCCAGCATTTT.

The chain is built from TRBV7-3 and TRBJ2-2, with TRBD1 identical over 9 bases. The length of the CDR3 is 20 residues. The germline V gene encodes CDR1 SGHTA and CDR2 FQGTGA. After removal of 3 bases from V and 0 bases from J, the junction contained 14 bases not matched to a gene. DNA of the CDR3: TGTGCCAGCAGCTTCCCTACAGATGGGACAGGGATCTCGAACACCGGGGAGCTGTTTTTT. This sequence encodes CASSFPTDGTGISNTGELFF. The variable domain in full, with the rest retrieved from reference TRBV7-3 and TRBJ2-2, is GAGVSQTPSNKVTEKGKYVELRCDPISGHTALYWYRQSLGQGPEFLIYFQGTGAADDSGLPNDRFFAVRPEGSVSTLKIQRTERGDSAVYLCASSFPTDGTGISNTGELFFGEGSRLTVL.

This clone was seen just once. The chain uses TRBV2 and TRBJ2-3; D unresolved. The CDR3 is made up of 14 amino acids. In germline, CDR1 is SNHLY, CDR2 FYNNEI. The V gene lost 2 bases and the J gene lost 0 bases, with 6 bases spanning the gap. This CDR3 reads CASSEQISTDTQYF. DNA of the CDR3: TGTGCCAGCAGTGAACAGATTAGCACAGATACGCAGTATTTT.

In this sample, this clone turned up a few times. CDR3 in amino acids: CASSSTGGYSSGNTIYF. The CDR3 nucleotides are TGTGCCAGCAGCAGCACAGGGGGATACTCCTCTGGAAACACCATATATTTT. This chain uses TRBV7-3 with TRBJ1-3, with TRBD1 identical over 8 bases. Germline-derived CDR1 and CDR2 are SGHTA and FQGTGA. The V segment lost 5 bases and the J segment 0 bases; nucleotides outside the gene matches: 9. This CDR3 is 17 amino acids long.

The chain joins TRBV5-4 to TRBJ2-7, with D maybe TRBD2 (5 bases). Looked up from germline, CDR1 is SGHNT and CDR2 is YYREEE (reference sequence). The CDR3 sequence is 17 residues long. Trimming took off 3 bases at V and 3 bases at J, with 22 bases between the two ends. The DNA of the CDR3 is TGTGCCAGCAGCTCAAAAATTGGGAAGCGGAACATCTACGAGCAGTACTTC. Translating gives CASSSKIGKRNIYEQYF. The variable domain in full, completed from reference TRBV5-4 and TRBJ2-7, reads ETGVTQSPTHLIKTRGQQVTLRCSSQSGHNTVSWYQQALGQGPQFIFQYYREEENGRGNFPPRFSGLQFPNYSSELNVNALELDDSALYLCASSSKIGKRNIYEQYFGPGTRLTVT.